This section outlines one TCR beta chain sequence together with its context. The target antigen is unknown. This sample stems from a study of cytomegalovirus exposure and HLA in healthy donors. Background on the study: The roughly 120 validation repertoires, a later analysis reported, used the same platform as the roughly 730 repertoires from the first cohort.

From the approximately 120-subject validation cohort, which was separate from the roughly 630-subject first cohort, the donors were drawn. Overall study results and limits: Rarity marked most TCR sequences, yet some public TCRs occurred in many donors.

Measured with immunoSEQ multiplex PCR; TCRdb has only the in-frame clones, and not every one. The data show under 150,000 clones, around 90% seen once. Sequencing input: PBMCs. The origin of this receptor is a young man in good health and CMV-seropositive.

Here the CDR3 reads CASSLAGTGEAFF. The CDR3 bases are TGTGCCAGCAGCTTGGCCGGGACAGGTGAGGCTTTCTTT. This chain joins TRBV11-3 and TRBJ1-1, with 8 nucleotides matching TRBD1. V lost 3 bases to trimming and J lost 11 bases; unmatched junction nucleotides: 8. The germline CDR1 and CDR2 sequences are SGHNT and YENEEA. This CDR3 has 13 residues.